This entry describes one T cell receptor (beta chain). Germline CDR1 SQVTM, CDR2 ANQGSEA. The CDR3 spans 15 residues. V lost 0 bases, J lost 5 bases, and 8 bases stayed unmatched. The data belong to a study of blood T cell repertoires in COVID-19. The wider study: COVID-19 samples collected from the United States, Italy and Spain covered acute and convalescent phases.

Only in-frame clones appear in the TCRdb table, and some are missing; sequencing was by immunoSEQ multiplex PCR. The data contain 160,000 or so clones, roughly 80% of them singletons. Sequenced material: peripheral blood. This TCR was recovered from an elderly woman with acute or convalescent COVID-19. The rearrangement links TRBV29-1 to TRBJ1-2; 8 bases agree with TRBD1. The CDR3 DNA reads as TGCAGCGTTGAAGATTGGCAGGGGGCCTCGTATGGCTACACCTTC. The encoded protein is CSVEDWQGASYGYTF.